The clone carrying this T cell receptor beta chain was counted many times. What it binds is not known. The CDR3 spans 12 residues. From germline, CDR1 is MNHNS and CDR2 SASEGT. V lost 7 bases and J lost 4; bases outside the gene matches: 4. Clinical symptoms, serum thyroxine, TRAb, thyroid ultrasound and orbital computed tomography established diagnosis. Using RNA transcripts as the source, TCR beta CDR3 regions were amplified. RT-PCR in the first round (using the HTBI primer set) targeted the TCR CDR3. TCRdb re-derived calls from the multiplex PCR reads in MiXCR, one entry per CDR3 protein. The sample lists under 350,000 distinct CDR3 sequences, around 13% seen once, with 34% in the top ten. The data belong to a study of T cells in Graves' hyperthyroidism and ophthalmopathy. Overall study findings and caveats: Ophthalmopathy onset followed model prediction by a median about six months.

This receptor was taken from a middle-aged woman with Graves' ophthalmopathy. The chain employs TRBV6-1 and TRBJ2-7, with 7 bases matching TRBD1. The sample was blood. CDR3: CASTRGSYEQYF. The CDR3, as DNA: TGTGCCAGCACCAGGGGGAGTTACGAGCAGTACTTC.